This TCR beta chain appears in the sequencing data of a study of T cell clusters in autoimmune cytopenias. One tube held mixed TRB-A and TRB-B primer pools for touch-down PCR. Using the multiplex PCR reads, TCRdb records one entry per CDR3 protein without DNA. Its table lists some 7,200 distinct CDR3 sequences. Each sample's input was 250 ng genomic DNA, 38,000 or so genome equivalents. The germline V gene has CDR1 ENHRY and CDR2 SYGVKD. CDR3 size: 12 residues. This same sample was also part of a study on T cell repertoires in aging, cancer and after chemotherapy. As that study records: Clear clonal overlap appeared across healthy donor samples taken over several months to years. Loss of evenness, beyond lost richness, contributed to age-related TCR diversity decline in cancer patients. In each cancer cohort, median generation probability increased across chemotherapy, suggesting thymic output rebounded.

Sequencing was carried out using peripheral blood. The clonotype comes from a human donor in good health. The V call is TRBV10-3, the J call TRBJ1-3. This CDR3 is CAIRGGLGTIYF.